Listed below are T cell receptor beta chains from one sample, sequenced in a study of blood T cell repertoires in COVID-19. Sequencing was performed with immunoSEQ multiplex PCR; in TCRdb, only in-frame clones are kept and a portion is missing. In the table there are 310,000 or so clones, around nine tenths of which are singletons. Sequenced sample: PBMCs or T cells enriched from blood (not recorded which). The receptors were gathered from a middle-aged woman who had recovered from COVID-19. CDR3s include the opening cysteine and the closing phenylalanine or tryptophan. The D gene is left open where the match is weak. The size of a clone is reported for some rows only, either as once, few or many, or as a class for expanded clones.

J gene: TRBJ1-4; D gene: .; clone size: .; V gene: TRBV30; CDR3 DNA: TGTGCCCTTGCGAGGGGGTTCAATGAAAAACTGTTTTTT; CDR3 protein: CALARGFNEKLFF
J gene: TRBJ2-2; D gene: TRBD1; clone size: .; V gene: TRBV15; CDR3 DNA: TGTGCCACCAGCATGCTACCCCCGACAGGGCGCACCGGGGAGCTGTTTTTT; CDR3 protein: CATSMLPPTGRTGELFF
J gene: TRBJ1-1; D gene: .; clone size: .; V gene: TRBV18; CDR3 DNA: TGTGCCAGCTCTCTTTTAGGGGTCCTGAACACTGAAGCTTTCTTT; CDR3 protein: CASSLLGVLNTEAFF
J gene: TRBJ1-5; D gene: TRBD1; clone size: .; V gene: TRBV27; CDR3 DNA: TGTGCCAGCAAGGGACAGGGGGGCAATCAGCCCCAGCATTTT; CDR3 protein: CASKGQGGNQPQHF
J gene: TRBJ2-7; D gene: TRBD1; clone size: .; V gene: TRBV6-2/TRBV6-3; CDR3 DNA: TGTGCCAGCAGTATGGGACAGTACGACGAGCAGTACTTC; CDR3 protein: CASSMGQYDEQYF
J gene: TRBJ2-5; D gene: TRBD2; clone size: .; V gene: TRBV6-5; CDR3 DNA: TGTGCCAGCAGTTACGGGGCTAGCGGGAGGGGAGAGACCCAGTACTTC; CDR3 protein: CASSYGASGRGETQYF
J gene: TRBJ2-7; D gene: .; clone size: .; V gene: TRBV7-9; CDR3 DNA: TGTGCCAGCAGCCAAAACGAGGAAGTCTACGAGCAGTACTTC; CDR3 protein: CASSQNEEVYEQYF
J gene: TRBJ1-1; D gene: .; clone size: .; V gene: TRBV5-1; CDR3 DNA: TGCGCCAGCAGCTTGGAAGCCCAGGGGAACACTGAAGCTTTCTTT; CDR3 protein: CASSLEAQGNTEAFF
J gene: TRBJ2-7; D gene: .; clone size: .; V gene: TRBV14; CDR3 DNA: TGTGCCAGCAGCCATAACCCCAGCTCCTACGAGCAGTACTTC; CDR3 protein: CASSHNPSSYEQYF
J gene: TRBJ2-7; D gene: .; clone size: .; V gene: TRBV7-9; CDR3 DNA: TGTGCCAGCAGCTTAGGATTCAGGGGCGACTACGAGCAGTACTTC; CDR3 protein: CASSLGFRGDYEQYF
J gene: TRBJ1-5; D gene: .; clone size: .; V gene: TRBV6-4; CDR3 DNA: TGTGCCGCGACAATGGGGGGGAGCAATCAGCCCCAGCATTTT; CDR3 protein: CAATMGGSNQPQHF
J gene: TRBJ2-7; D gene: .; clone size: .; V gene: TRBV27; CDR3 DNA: TGTGCCAGCAGTTACAAGGGGGACTCCTACGAGCAGTACTTC; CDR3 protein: CASSYKGDSYEQYF
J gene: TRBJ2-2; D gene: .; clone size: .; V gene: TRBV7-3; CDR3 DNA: TGTGCCAGCAGCCATACAGATGCCGGGGAGCTGTTTTTT; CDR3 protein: CASSHTDAGELFF
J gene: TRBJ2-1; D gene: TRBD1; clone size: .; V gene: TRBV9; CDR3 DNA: TGTGCCAGCAGCTCGGTGACAGGGGGCGCGAAGTTCTTC; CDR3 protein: CASSSVTGGAKFF
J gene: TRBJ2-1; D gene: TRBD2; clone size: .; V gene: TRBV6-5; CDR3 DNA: TGTGCCAGCAGTTCCCTGGGACTAGCGGGAACCAATGAGCAGTTCTTC; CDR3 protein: CASSSLGLAGTNEQFF
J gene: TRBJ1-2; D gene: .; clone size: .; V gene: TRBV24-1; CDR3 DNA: TGTGCCACCAGTGATTATACAACTTCAGGGGATGGCTACACCTTC; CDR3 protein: CATSDYTTSGDGYTF
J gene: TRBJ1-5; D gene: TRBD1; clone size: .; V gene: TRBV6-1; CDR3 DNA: TGTGCCAGCAGTGTACAGGGGCGATATTGGAGCAATCAGCCCCAGCATTTT; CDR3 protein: CASSVQGRYWSNQPQHF
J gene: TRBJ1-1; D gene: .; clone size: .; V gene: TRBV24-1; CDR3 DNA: TGTGCCACCAGTGATGCGGGGGTTAACACTGAAGCTTTCTTT; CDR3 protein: CATSDAGVNTEAFF
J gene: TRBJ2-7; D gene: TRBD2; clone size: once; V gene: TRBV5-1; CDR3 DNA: TGCGCCAGCAGCTTGGCTCCACTAGCGGGAGTCTACGAGCAGTACTTC; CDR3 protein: CASSLAPLAGVYEQYF
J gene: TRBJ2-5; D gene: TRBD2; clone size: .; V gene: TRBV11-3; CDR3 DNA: TGTGCCAGCAGCTTACGAACCGGGGGGGCTCAGACCCAGTACTTC; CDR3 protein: CASSLRTGGAQTQYF
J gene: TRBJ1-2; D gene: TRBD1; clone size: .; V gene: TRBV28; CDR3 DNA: TGTGCCAGCAGTCTGGACAGGGCGGGTGGCTACACCTTC; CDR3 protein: CASSLDRAGGYTF
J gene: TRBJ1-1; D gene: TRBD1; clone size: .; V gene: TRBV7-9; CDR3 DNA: TGTGCCAGCAGCTTCGTGGACAGGGAGGCTTTCTTT; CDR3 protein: CASSFVDREAFF
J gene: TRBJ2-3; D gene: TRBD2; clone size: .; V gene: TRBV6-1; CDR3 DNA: TGTGCCAGCGGGTTAGCGGGGGGGAAGGGTACGCAGTATTTT; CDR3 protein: CASGLAGGKGTQYF
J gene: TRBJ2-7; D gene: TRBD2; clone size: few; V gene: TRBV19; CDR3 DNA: TGTGCCAGTAGTCCTAGGGGACTAGCGAGCGAGCAGTACTTC; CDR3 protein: CASSPRGLASEQYF
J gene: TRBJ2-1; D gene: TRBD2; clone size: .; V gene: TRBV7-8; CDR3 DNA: TGTGCCAGCCAGCGGGAGAGGTTCCCCTACAATGAGCAGTTCTTC; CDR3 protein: CASQRERFPYNEQFF
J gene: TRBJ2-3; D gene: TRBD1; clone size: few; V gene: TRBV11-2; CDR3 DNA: TGTGCCAGCAGCGCGTACAGGGGCCGCGATACGCAGTATTTT; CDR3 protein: CASSAYRGRDTQYF
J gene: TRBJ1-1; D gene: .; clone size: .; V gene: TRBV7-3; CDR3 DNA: TGTGCCAGCAGCTTACGTAGAGGGCCGGACACTGAAGCTTTCTTT; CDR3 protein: CASSLRRGPDTEAFF
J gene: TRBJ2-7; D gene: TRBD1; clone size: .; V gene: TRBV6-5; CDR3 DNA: TGTGCCAGCAGTAGGGGGCCTGCCTACGAGCAGTACTTC; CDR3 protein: CASSRGPAYEQYF